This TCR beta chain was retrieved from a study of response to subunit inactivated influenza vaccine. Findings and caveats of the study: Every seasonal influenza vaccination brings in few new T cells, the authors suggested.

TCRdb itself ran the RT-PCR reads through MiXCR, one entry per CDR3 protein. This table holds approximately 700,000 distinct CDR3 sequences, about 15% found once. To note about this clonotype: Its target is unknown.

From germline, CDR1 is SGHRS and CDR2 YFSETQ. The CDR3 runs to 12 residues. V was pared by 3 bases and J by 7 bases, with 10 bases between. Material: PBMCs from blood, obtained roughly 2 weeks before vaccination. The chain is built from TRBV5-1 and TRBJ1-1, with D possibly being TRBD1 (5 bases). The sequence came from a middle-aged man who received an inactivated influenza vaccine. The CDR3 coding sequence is TGCGCCAGCAGCTGGGCGGGGGTTGAAGCTTTCTTT. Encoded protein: CASSWAGVEAFF.